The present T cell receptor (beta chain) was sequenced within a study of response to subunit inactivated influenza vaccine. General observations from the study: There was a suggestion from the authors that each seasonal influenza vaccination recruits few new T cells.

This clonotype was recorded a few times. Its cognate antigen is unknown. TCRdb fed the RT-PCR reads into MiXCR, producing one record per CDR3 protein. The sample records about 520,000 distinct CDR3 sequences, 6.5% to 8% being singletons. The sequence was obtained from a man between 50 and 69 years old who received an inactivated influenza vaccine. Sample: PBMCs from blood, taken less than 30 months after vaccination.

The CDR3 loop is CASSHPLYEQYF. The CDR3, as DNA: TGTGCCAGCAGCCACCCCCTCTACGAGCAGTACTTC. This chain joins TRBV6-2 or TRBV6-3 and TRBJ2-7; the D is unclear. CDR1 is MNHEY, CDR2 SVGEGT, per germline. The CDR3 loop spans 12 amino acids. The V end was cut by 6 bases, the J end by 3 bases, with 9 bases between.